This record looks at one TCR beta chain sequence and its context. These data originate in a study of shared clonotypes between healthy human individuals. Libraries were prepared by immunoSEQ multiplex PCR; TCRdb keeps only in-frame clonotypes and omits some of them. The repertoire holds roughly 410,000 clones, with approximately 97% as singletons. The TCR was taken from a man aged 25-45 years in good health. The sample was memory CD8+ T cells sorted from blood. Subset: CD45RO+ cells pooled with CCR7-negative TemRA cells.

CDR3: CASSRRGFNTEAFF. The CDR3 DNA reads as TGTGCCAGCAGCCGACGCGGGTTTAACACTGAAGCTTTCTTT. The V and J genes are TRBV14 and TRBJ1-1; D not resolved. The germline CDR1 and CDR2 sequences are SGHDN and FVKESK. This CDR3 has 14 amino acids. V was pared by 4 bases and J by 2 bases, with 11 bases between.